This paragraph covers one T cell receptor beta chain sequence. The data were taken from a study of control samples from healthy donors and cancer patients. Germline V lookup: CDR1 SGHRS, CDR2 YFSETQ. The CDR3 has 15 residues. Trimming stripped 3 bases from V and 4 bases from J, with 14 bases between. Assay used: immunoSEQ multiplex PCR; TCRdb lists only in-frame clones, some missing. The sample records 90,000 or so clones, around 90% being singletons. The genes are TRBV5-1 and TRBJ2-1, with D perhaps matching TRBD2 (7 bases). The source material was PBMCs. This clonotype originated in a woman aged 45-59 years with colorectal cancer. In DNA form, the CDR3 reads TGCGCCAGCAGCTGGGAGGGGGGGACGTACAATGAGCAGTTCTTC. Translation gives CASSWEGGTYNEQFF.